The 7 T cell receptor beta chains below were found in one sample sequenced in a study of cytomegalovirus exposure and HLA in healthy donors. The PCR employed 60 Vbeta primers together with 13 Jbeta primers. Profiling relied on immunoSEQ multiplex PCR, and the TCRdb table lists in-frame clones only, not all of them. The data show 150,000 to 200,000 clones, roughly 60% seen once. The specimen was PBMCs. The origin of the receptors is a middle-aged man in good health and CMV-seronegative.

The chain joins TRBV7-2 to TRBJ1-2; tentatively, D is TRBD1 (5 bases). Per germline, CDR1 SGHTA and CDR2 FQGNSA. There are 16 residues in the CDR3. V lost 1 base and J 7 bases, leaving 19 bases between the germline ends. The CDR3 here is CASSLVGRVGESGYTF. The CDR3 DNA reads TGTGCCAGCAGCTTAGTGGGCAGGGTAGGTGAGAGTGGCTACACCTTC.

This clone was seen a few times. The chain joins TRBV14 to TRBJ1-3; D unresolved. Germline V CDR1 and CDR2: SGHDN, FVKESK. The CDR3 sequence is 12 residues long. V gave up 2 bases and J gave up 7 bases, with 6 bases separating them. This chain's CDR3 is CASSQSRNTIYF. In DNA form, the CDR3 reads TGTGCCAGCAGCCAAAGCCGTAACACCATATATTTT.

This clone has just one count. The genes are TRBV2 and TRBJ1-1; weak D call: TRBD1 (5 bases). Between the trimmed V and J ends, which lost 6 bases and 1 base, there was a span of 6 bases. The germline CDR1 and CDR2 sequences are SNHLY and FYNNEI. The CDR3 has 12 amino acids. CDR3 amino acids: CASRGPNTEAFF. CDR3 DNA sequence: TGTGCCAGCAGGGGGCCGAACACTGAAGCTTTCTTT. The full variable domain, completed using reference TRBV2 and TRBJ1-1, is EPEVTQTPSHQVTQMGQEVILRCVPISNHLYFYWYRQILGQKVEFLVSFYNNEISEKSEIFDDQFSVERPDGSNFTLKIRSTKLEDSAMYFCASRGPNTEAFFGQGTRLTVV.

V is TRBV5-8 and J is TRBJ1-2; D is possibly TRBD1 (6 bases). The ends were cut back, 2 bases at V and 5 bases at J, with 7 bases in the middle. The CDR3 totals 12 residues. Germline V CDR1 and CDR2: SGHTS, YDEGEE. DNA for the CDR3: TGTGCCAGCAGCTTTGGACAGTATGGCTACACCTTC. Translating gives CASSFGQYGYTF.

This sequence joins TRBV6-5 and TRBJ1-1; D might be TRBD1 (5 bases). Trimming cost V 2 bases and J 5 bases, with 12 bases left between them. This CDR3 region has 14 residues. Germline V gives CDR1 MNHEY, CDR2 SVGAGI. The CDR3 loop reads CASSYTAGRTEAFF. In DNA form, the CDR3 reads TGTGCCAGCAGTTACACGGCAGGGAGGACTGAAGCTTTCTTT.

The genes are TRBV5-4 and TRBJ2-1, with D tentatively TRBD2 (5 bases). Germline CDR1 reads SGHNT; CDR2 reads YYREEE (reference sequence). The V end was cut by 4 bases, the J end by 6 bases, with 8 bases between. The CDR3 spans 12 residues. In DNA, the CDR3 is TGTGCCAGCAGCCTAACTAGCAATGAGCAGTTCTTC. It codes for CASSLTSNEQFF.

This clone was seen just once. The chain has TRBV5-1 and TRBJ1-4, with 10 bases matching TRBD1. Germline V gene lookup returns CDR1 SGHRS and CDR2 YFSETQ. This CDR3 comprises 16 residues. The V gene end was trimmed by 4 bases and the J gene end by 0 bases; junction bases not matched to a gene: 3. CDR3 region: CASSGTGDPTNEKLFF. Here the CDR3 DNA reads TGCGCCAGCAGCGGGACAGGGGATCCAACTAATGAAAAACTGTTTTTT.